This entry features one T cell receptor (beta chain) sequence. Its antigen is unidentified. This record belongs to a study of a mutant IDH1 vaccine in newly diagnosed glioma. Background on the study: Eight vaccinations went to patients in weeks 1, 3, 5, 7, 11, 15, 19, 23. Radiotherapy alone preceded vaccination by 4-6 weeks; alternatively, vaccination started with temozolomide cycles.

The time point denotes: week 23, last vaccination. Every single dose of the vaccine, 300 ug of mutant IDH1 20-mer peptide, came with topical imiquimod. Trimming shortened V by 7 bases and J by 7 bases, and 16 bases separated the two germline ends. The CDR3 runs to 14 residues. Germline CDR1 is LNHNV and CDR2 is YYDKDF (reference sequence). The protocol was immunoSEQ multiplex PCR, while the TCRdb copy is restricted to in-frame clones and leaves out a portion. There are approximately 81,000 clones in the sample; around 85% occur only once, and roughly 2% lies in the top ten. Sequencing was performed on PBMCs, taken from a glioma patient whose treatment included an IDH1 peptide vaccine. The clonotype was recovered from a young man with glioma. Some clones in this sample may be carry-over from other donors' samples. The chain has TRBV15 and TRBJ1-4; D remains unclear. The CDR3: CATMEIKQREKLFF. CDR3 coding DNA: TGTGCCACCATGGAGATTAAACAGCGTGAAAAACTGTTTTTT. Based on the CDR3 plus reference TRBV15 and TRBJ1-4, the full variable domain is DAMVIQNPRYQVTQFGKPVTLSCSQTLNHNVMYWYQQKSSQAPKLLFHYYDKDFNNEADTPDNFQSRRPNTSFCFLDIRSPGLGDTAMYLCATMEIKQREKLFFGSGTQLSVL.